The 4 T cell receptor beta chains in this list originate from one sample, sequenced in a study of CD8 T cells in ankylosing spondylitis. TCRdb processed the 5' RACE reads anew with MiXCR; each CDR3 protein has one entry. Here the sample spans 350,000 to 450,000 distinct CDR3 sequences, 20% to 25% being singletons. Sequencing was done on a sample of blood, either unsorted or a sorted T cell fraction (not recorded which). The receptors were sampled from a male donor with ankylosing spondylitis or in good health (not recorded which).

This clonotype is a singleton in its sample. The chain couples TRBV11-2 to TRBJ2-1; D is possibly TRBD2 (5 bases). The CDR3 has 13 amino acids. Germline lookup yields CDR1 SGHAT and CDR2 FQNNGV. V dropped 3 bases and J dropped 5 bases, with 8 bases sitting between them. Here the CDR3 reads CASSFSGNNEQFF. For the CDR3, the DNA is TGTGCCAGCAGCTTCTCCGGGAACAATGAGCAGTTCTTC.

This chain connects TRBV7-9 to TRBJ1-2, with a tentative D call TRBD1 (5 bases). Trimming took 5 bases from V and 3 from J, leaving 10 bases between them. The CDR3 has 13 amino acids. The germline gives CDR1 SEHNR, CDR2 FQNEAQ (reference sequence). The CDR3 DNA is TGTGCCAGCAGCATCCGGGACGACTATGGCTACACCTTC. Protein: CASSIRDDYGYTF.

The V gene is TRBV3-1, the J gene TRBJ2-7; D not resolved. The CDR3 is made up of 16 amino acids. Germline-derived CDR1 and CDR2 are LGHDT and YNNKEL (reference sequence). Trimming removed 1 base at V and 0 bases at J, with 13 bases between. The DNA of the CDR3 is TGTGCCAGCAGCCAAGCCAGCAACTCCCCCTCCTACGAGCAGTACTTC. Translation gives CASSQASNSPSYEQYF.

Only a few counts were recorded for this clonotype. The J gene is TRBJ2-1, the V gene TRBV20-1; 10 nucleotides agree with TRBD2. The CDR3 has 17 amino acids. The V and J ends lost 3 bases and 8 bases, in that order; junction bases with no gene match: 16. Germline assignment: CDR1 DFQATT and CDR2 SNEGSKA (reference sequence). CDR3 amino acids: CSASNQLAGPADDEQFF. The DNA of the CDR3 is TGCAGTGCTAGTAATCAACTAGCGGGACCAGCTGACGATGAGCAGTTCTTC.